Listed below are T cell receptor beta chains from one sample, sequenced in a study of blood T cell repertoires in COVID-19. The assay was immunoSEQ multiplex PCR, and TCRdb's table has in-frame clones only and misses some. The sample records 200,000 to 300,000 clones, about 88% being singletons. The sequencing sample was made of peripheral blood. The receptors come from a man between 60 and 75 years old who had recovered from COVID-19. The CDR3 runs from the conserved cysteine through the conserved F or W. D genes are given only for firm matches. Not all rows give a size; the values are once, few, many and, for expanded clones, a class.

>TRBV24-1|.|.|TRBJ1-5
CATRGAGYNQPQHF
TGTGCCACCAGAGGAGCGGGGTACAATCAGCCCCAGCATTTT
>TRBV13|.|.|TRBJ2-7
CASSLPPSHVGYEQYF
TGTGCCAGCAGCCTCCCCCCCTCGCACGTCGGCTACGAGCAGTACTTC
>TRBV5-1|.|.|TRBJ1-4
CASSGSGLNNEKLFF
TGCGCCAGCAGCGGCTCAGGTTTAAATAATGAAAAACTGTTTTTT
>TRBV9|TRBD1|once|TRBJ1-2
CASSPGTGGVRNGYTF
TGTGCCAGCAGCCCCGGGACAGGGGGGGTTCGTAATGGCTACACCTTC
>TRBV5-4|TRBD1|.|TRBJ2-7
CASRLGQGGKEYF
TGTGCCAGCAGACTCGGACAGGGGGGGAAGGAGTACTTC
>TRBV4-2|TRBD1|.|TRBJ1-2
CASSQEGQGGYGYTF
TGTGCCAGCAGCCAAGAGGGACAGGGTGGTTATGGCTACACCTTC
>TRBV18|.|.|TRBJ2-2
CASSQRETGELFF
TGTGCCAGCTCACAGCGAGAGACCGGGGAGCTGTTTTTT
>TRBV19|.|.|TRBJ2-1
CASSILLRGEQFF
TGTGCCAGTAGTATACTCCTACGGGGTGAGCAGTTCTTC
>TRBV27|.|.|TRBJ1-2
CASSPDRKYGYTF
TGTGCCAGCAGTCCCGACAGAAAATATGGCTACACCTTC
>TRBV12-5|.|.|TRBJ1-1
CASGLREAEAFF
TGTGCTAGTGGCCTTCGCGAAGCTGAAGCTTTCTTT
>TRBV7-3|TRBD1|.|TRBJ2-7
CASSLGTDNEQYF
TGTGCCAGCAGCCTCGGGACAGATAACGAGCAGTACTTC
>TRBV6-1|.|.|TRBJ1-2
CASSERGGLHGYTF
TGTGCCAGCAGTGAAAGGGGAGGGCTTCATGGCTACACCTTC
>TRBV5-6|.|.|TRBJ1-6
CASSLDSYNTFNSPLHF
TGTGCCAGCAGCTTGGACAGCTACAACACCTTTAATTCACCCCTCCACTTT
>TRBV5-6|.|.|TRBJ1-2
CASSSRANYGYTF
TGTGCCAGCAGTTCGAGGGCTAACTATGGCTACACCTTC
>TRBV3-1/TRBV3-2|.|.|TRBJ2-1
CASSQGTLGGAQFF
TGTGCCAGCAGCCAAGGGACCCTAGGGGGGGCCCAGTTCTTC
>TRBV18|TRBD2|.|TRBJ2-7
CASSPREGVYEQYF
TGTGCCAGCTCACCGCGGGAGGGTGTCTACGAGCAGTACTTC
>TRBV10-2|TRBD1|.|TRBJ1-3
CASRPTGAGNTIYF
TGCGCCAGCAGACCGACAGGGGCTGGAAACACCATATATTTT
>TRBV4-2|.|.|TRBJ2-2
CASSQDIPLATGELFF
TGTGCCAGCAGCCAAGATATCCCCCTAGCGACCGGGGAGCTGTTTTTT
>TRBV30|TRBD1|.|TRBJ1-6
CASMDRGGSPLHF
TGTGCCTCCATGGACAGGGGGGGTTCACCCCTCCACTTT
>TRBV4-2|TRBD1|.|TRBJ1-1
CASSPPVGQGEF
TGTGCCAGCAGCCCCCCGGTGGGACAGGGGGAGTTT
>TRBV5-6|.|.|TRBJ2-7
CASSLGRGAQYF
TGTGCCAGCAGCTTGGGACGGGGAGCCCAGTACTTC
>TRBV6-2/TRBV6-3|.|.|TRBJ1-2
CASSNPTGQLNGYTF
TGTGCCAGCAGCAACCCTACAGGCCAGCTCAACGGCTACACCTTC
>TRBV7-9|.|.|TRBJ1-6
CASSSSQMTGRVGSPLHF
TGTGCCAGCAGCTCCTCCCAAATGACAGGAAGGGTAGGTTCACCCCTCCACTTT
>TRBV7-6|TRBD2|once|TRBJ2-5
CASSLGTSGGQETQYF
TGTGCCAGCAGCTTAGGGACTAGCGGGGGACAAGAGACCCAGTACTTC
>TRBV5-8|TRBD2|.|TRBJ2-2
CASSLAFSGGGPTGELFF
TGTGCCAGCAGCTTGGCCTTCAGCGGGGGCGGCCCCACCGGGGAGCTGTTTTTT
>TRBV14|TRBD1|.|TRBJ2-7
CASSQVLGTGHYEQYF
TGTGCCAGCAGCCAAGTTCTAGGGACAGGACACTACGAGCAGTACTTC
>TRBV5-1|TRBD1|.|TRBJ2-5
CASKRSGQQETQYF
TGCGCCAGCAAGCGCTCGGGACAGCAAGAGACCCAGTACTTC
>TRBV4-1|TRBD1|.|TRBJ1-2
CASSQEITGGDVYGYTF
TGCGCCAGCAGCCAAGAAATTACAGGGGGCGATGTCTATGGCTACACCTTC
>TRBV6-1|.|.|TRBJ2-5
CASSGSHPDRKETQYF
TGTGCCAGCAGTGGGTCCCACCCAGACAGGAAAGAGACCCAGTACTTC
>TRBV5-1|.|once|TRBJ1-2
CASSLDSGLYGYTF
TGCGCCAGCAGCTTGGACTCAGGACTCTATGGCTACACCTTC